Listed below are T cell receptor beta chains from one sample, sequenced in a study of STAT5B mutations in CD4+ large granular lymphocyte leukemia. Repertoires were generated with immunoSEQ multiplex PCR, while TCRdb's copy carries only in-frame clones and drops some. The sample carries some 34,000 clones, about three quarters recorded once. What was sequenced was CD4+ T cells from blood buffy coats. The source of these receptors is a human donor in good health. Each CDR3 is given with its conserved first and last residue. The order of the fields is D gene, clone size, V gene, J gene, CDR3 protein, CDR3 DNA. The D gene is left open where the match is weak. Expanded clones are given a class, and other clones once, few, many or no size at all.

d_gene: NA; abundance: NA; v_gene: TRBV5-4; j_gene: TRBJ2-7; CDR3aa: CASSLGDYEQYF; CDR3nt: TGTGCCAGCAGTTTGGGGGACTACGAGCAGTACTTC
d_gene: NA; abundance: NA; v_gene: TRBV2; j_gene: TRBJ1-1; CDR3aa: CASSQGPTIEAFF; CDR3nt: TGTGCCAGCAGCCAGGGTCCTACAATTGAAGCTTTCTTT
d_gene: NA; abundance: NA; v_gene: TRBV11-2; j_gene: TRBJ1-1; CDR3aa: CASSLSDRGAFF; CDR3nt: TGTGCCAGCAGCTTATCGGACCGGGGAGCTTTCTTT
d_gene: NA; abundance: NA; v_gene: TRBV19; j_gene: TRBJ1-1; CDR3aa: CASRQDGNTEAFF; CDR3nt: TGTGCCAGTAGGCAGGACGGAAACACTGAAGCTTTCTTT
d_gene: TRBD1; abundance: NA; v_gene: TRBV6-5; j_gene: TRBJ1-2; CDR3aa: CASSVRGGSGYTF; CDR3nt: TGTGCCAGCAGCGTCAGAGGGGGCTCTGGCTACACCTTC
d_gene: NA; abundance: NA; v_gene: TRBV5-4; j_gene: TRBJ1-1; CDR3aa: CASSLNQGIGAEAFF; CDR3nt: TGTGCCAGCAGCTTAAACCAGGGAATCGGGGCTGAAGCTTTCTTT
d_gene: TRBD1; abundance: NA; v_gene: TRBV2; j_gene: TRBJ1-4; CDR3aa: CASSEDRARVGEKLFF; CDR3nt: TGTGCCAGCAGCGAGGACAGGGCTAGGGTCGGTGAAAAACTGTTTTTT
d_gene: NA; abundance: few; v_gene: TRBV6-1; j_gene: TRBJ1-5; CDR3aa: CASSEDGRVRHF; CDR3nt: TGTGCCAGCAGTGAAGATGGCAGGGTAAGGCATTTT
d_gene: TRBD1; abundance: NA; v_gene: TRBV11-2; j_gene: TRBJ1-3; CDR3aa: CASSSDRVTGNTIYF; CDR3nt: TGTGCCAGCAGCTCGGACAGGGTAACTGGAAACACCATATATTTT
d_gene: NA; abundance: NA; v_gene: TRBV2; j_gene: TRBJ1-6; CDR3aa: CASSPGLSGSPLHF; CDR3nt: TGTGCCAGCAGCCCAGGGTTATCTGGTTCACCCCTCCACTTT
d_gene: NA; abundance: NA; v_gene: TRBV11-2; j_gene: TRBJ2-7; CDR3aa: CASSPFRRYSYEQYF; CDR3nt: TGTGCCAGCAGCCCATTTCGCCGATACTCCTACGAGCAGTACTTC
d_gene: TRBD2; abundance: once; v_gene: TRBV25-1; j_gene: TRBJ2-7; CDR3aa: CASSPPGLHSYEQYF; CDR3nt: TGTGCCAGCAGCCCCCCGGGACTACACTCCTACGAGCAGTACTTC
d_gene: TRBD1; abundance: few; v_gene: TRBV19; j_gene: TRBJ2-1; CDR3aa: CASSMGQSLVGEQFF; CDR3nt: TGTGCCAGTAGTATGGGACAGAGTTTGGTGGGTGAGCAGTTCTTC
d_gene: NA; abundance: few; v_gene: TRBV2; j_gene: TRBJ1-6; CDR3aa: CASSDNSPLHF; CDR3nt: TGTGCCAGCAGTGATAATTCACCCCTCCACTTT
d_gene: NA; abundance: NA; v_gene: TRBV29-1; j_gene: TRBJ2-1; CDR3aa: CSVEIGAGNNEQFF; CDR3nt: TGCAGCGTTGAAATCGGCGCAGGGAACAATGAGCAGTTCTTC
d_gene: NA; abundance: few; v_gene: TRBV14; j_gene: TRBJ2-2; CDR3aa: CASSLWRGHGELFF; CDR3nt: TGTGCCAGCAGCCTGTGGCGGGGGCACGGGGAGCTGTTTTTT
d_gene: TRBD2; abundance: once; v_gene: TRBV19; j_gene: TRBJ2-3; CDR3aa: CASSTRTSGSTDTQYF; CDR3nt: TGTGCCAGTAGCACAAGGACTAGCGGGAGCACAGATACGCAGTATTTT
d_gene: TRBD1; abundance: NA; v_gene: TRBV27; j_gene: TRBJ2-7; CDR3aa: CASSFRGQGGEQYF; CDR3nt: TGTGCCAGCAGTTTCAGAGGACAGGGGGGCGAGCAGTACTTC
d_gene: NA; abundance: NA; v_gene: TRBV5-5; j_gene: TRBJ2-7; CDR3aa: CASSLAGTPYEQYF; CDR3nt: TGTGCCAGCAGCTTGGCTGGGACCCCCTACGAGCAGTACTTC
d_gene: NA; abundance: once; v_gene: TRBV29-1; j_gene: TRBJ1-2; CDR3aa: CSVSATVGGYTF; CDR3nt: TGCAGCGTTTCGGCGACGGTTGGGGGCTACACCTTC
d_gene: NA; abundance: NA; v_gene: TRBV2; j_gene: TRBJ2-1; CDR3aa: CASSELSRANNEQFF; CDR3nt: TGTGCCAGCAGTGAACTTTCTCGCGCCAACAATGAGCAGTTCTTC
d_gene: NA; abundance: NA; v_gene: TRBV5-1; j_gene: TRBJ1-6; CDR3aa: CASSLAGYNSSLHF; CDR3nt: TGCGCCAGCAGCTTGGCAGGTTATAATTCATCCCTCCACTTT
d_gene: NA; abundance: NA; v_gene: TRBV5-6; j_gene: TRBJ1-4; CDR3aa: CASSPGVLGGALFF; CDR3nt: TGTGCCAGCAGCCCGGGGGTATTGGGGGGAGCCCTGTTTTTT
d_gene: NA; abundance: few; v_gene: TRBV5-6; j_gene: TRBJ2-7; CDR3aa: CASSFGQGEDEQYF; CDR3nt: TGTGCCAGCAGCTTCGGGCAGGGGGAGGACGAGCAGTACTTC
d_gene: TRBD1; abundance: NA; v_gene: TRBV7-9; j_gene: TRBJ1-1; CDR3aa: CASSLLGTGDPEAFF; CDR3nt: TGTGCCAGCAGCTTATTGGGGACAGGGGACCCTGAAGCTTTCTTT
d_gene: TRBD1; abundance: NA; v_gene: TRBV18; j_gene: TRBJ2-7; CDR3aa: CASSPGTGSYEQYF; CDR3nt: TGTGCCAGCTCACCTGGGACAGGGTCCTACGAGCAGTACTTC
d_gene: NA; abundance: NA; v_gene: TRBV19; j_gene: TRBJ2-3; CDR3aa: CASSRVAGTDTQYF; CDR3nt: TGTGCCAGTAGTAGAGTAGCCGGCACAGATACGCAGTATTTT
d_gene: NA; abundance: NA; v_gene: TRBV6-5; j_gene: TRBJ1-2; CDR3aa: CASTNGGGGYTF; CDR3nt: TGTGCCAGCACCAACGGGGGCGGCGGCTACACCTTC
d_gene: NA; abundance: NA; v_gene: TRBV30; j_gene: TRBJ1-2; CDR3aa: CAWSPGTGRVLGSF; CDR3nt: TGTGCCTGGAGCCCGGGAACGGGACGGGTGCTAGGATCCTTC
d_gene: NA; abundance: NA; v_gene: TRBV27; j_gene: TRBJ2-7; CDR3aa: CASREGSFYEQYF; CDR3nt: TGTGCCAGCAGGGAAGGGTCCTTCTACGAGCAGTACTTC
d_gene: NA; abundance: NA; v_gene: TRBV11-2; j_gene: TRBJ1-1; CDR3aa: CASSSQRLGAFF; CDR3nt: TGTGCCAGCAGCTCACAGCGTCTCGGGGCTTTCTTT
d_gene: NA; abundance: NA; v_gene: TRBV2; j_gene: TRBJ2-7; CDR3aa: CASSDRASYEQYF; CDR3nt: TGTGCCAGCAGTGACAGGGCCTCCTACGAGCAGTACTTC
d_gene: NA; abundance: NA; v_gene: TRBV18; j_gene: TRBJ1-3; CDR3aa: CASSPGPRSGNTIYF; CDR3nt: TGTGCCAGCTCACCGGGACCTAGATCTGGAAACACCATATATTTT
d_gene: NA; abundance: NA; v_gene: TRBV19; j_gene: TRBJ1-2; CDR3aa: CASRLTGPDSYGYTF; CDR3nt: TGTGCCAGTAGGTTGACAGGCCCCGACAGCTATGGCTACACCTTC
d_gene: TRBD1; abundance: once; v_gene: TRBV5-1; j_gene: TRBJ1-3; CDR3aa: CASSFFQGAGNTIYF; CDR3nt: TGCGCCAGCAGCTTTTTTCAGGGGGCCGGAAACACCATATATTTT
d_gene: TRBD1; abundance: NA; v_gene: TRBV29-1; j_gene: TRBJ1-2; CDR3aa: CSVSGTVYGYTF; CDR3nt: TGCAGCGTCTCCGGGACAGTCTATGGCTACACCTTC
d_gene: NA; abundance: NA; v_gene: TRBV5-1; j_gene: TRBJ1-1; CDR3aa: CASSLEVDGEAFF; CDR3nt: TGCGCCAGCAGCTTGGAAGTGGACGGTGAAGCTTTCTTT
d_gene: NA; abundance: NA; v_gene: TRBV6-5; j_gene: TRBJ1-1; CDR3aa: CASRTWSGMNTEAFF; CDR3nt: TGTGCCAGCAGGACATGGTCAGGGATGAACACTGAAGCTTTCTTT
d_gene: NA; abundance: once; v_gene: TRBV19; j_gene: TRBJ1-2; CDR3aa: CASIPQRGLPYGYTF; CDR3nt: TGTGCCAGTATACCTCAACGGGGCCTCCCCTATGGCTACACCTTC
d_gene: TRBD1; abundance: NA; v_gene: TRBV19; j_gene: TRBJ1-3; CDR3aa: CASSMDRGNGNTIYF; CDR3nt: TGTGCCAGTAGTATGGACAGGGGAAACGGAAACACCATATATTTT
d_gene: TRBD1; abundance: NA; v_gene: TRBV18; j_gene: TRBJ2-7; CDR3aa: CASQSRGREYEQYF; CDR3nt: TGTGCCAGCCAGAGCAGGGGGCGCGAGTACGAGCAGTACTTC
d_gene: TRBD1; abundance: few; v_gene: TRBV19; j_gene: TRBJ1-5; CDR3aa: CASSINRGEPQHF; CDR3nt: TGTGCCAGTAGTATTAACAGGGGGGAGCCCCAGCATTTT
d_gene: NA; abundance: NA; v_gene: TRBV11-2; j_gene: TRBJ1-2; CDR3aa: CASPPKGGTNYGYTF; CDR3nt: TGTGCCAGCCCACCGAAAGGGGGAACGAACTATGGCTACACCTTC
d_gene: NA; abundance: NA; v_gene: TRBV9; j_gene: TRBJ2-2; CDR3aa: CASSATSSGTGELFF; CDR3nt: TGTGCCAGCAGCGCAACATCTTCTGGCACCGGGGAGCTGTTTTTT
d_gene: NA; abundance: NA; v_gene: TRBV5-1; j_gene: TRBJ1-1; CDR3aa: CASSFDPNTEAFF; CDR3nt: TGCGCCAGCAGCTTTGACCCGAACACTGAAGCTTTCTTT
d_gene: TRBD1; abundance: NA; v_gene: TRBV6-5; j_gene: TRBJ1-1; CDR3aa: CASSPGQGRPEAFF; CDR3nt: TGTGCCAGCAGCCCCGGACAGGGCAGGCCTGAAGCTTTCTTT
d_gene: TRBD1; abundance: NA; v_gene: TRBV6-6; j_gene: TRBJ1-1; CDR3aa: CASSWTGRTEAFF; CDR3nt: TGTGCCAGCAGTTGGACAGGGCGGACTGAAGCTTTCTTT
d_gene: NA; abundance: NA; v_gene: TRBV9; j_gene: TRBJ1-4; CDR3aa: CASSVKGTFEKLFF; CDR3nt: TGTGCCAGCAGCGTGAAGGGGACATTTGAAAAACTGTTTTTT
d_gene: TRBD1; abundance: few; v_gene: TRBV5-1; j_gene: TRBJ2-5; CDR3aa: CATGMGQQETQYF; CDR3nt: TGCGCCACCGGGATGGGACAGCAAGAGACCCAGTACTTC
d_gene: TRBD1; abundance: once; v_gene: TRBV4-1; j_gene: TRBJ1-4; CDR3aa: CASSQDRGLGEKLFF; CDR3nt: TGCGCCAGCAGCCAAGATAGGGGGCTGGGTGAAAAACTGTTTTTT
d_gene: NA; abundance: NA; v_gene: TRBV19; j_gene: TRBJ1-1; CDR3aa: CASSRAQTGNTEAFF; CDR3nt: TGTGCCAGTAGTAGGGCTCAGACCGGGAACACTGAAGCTTTCTTT
d_gene: NA; abundance: NA; v_gene: TRBV18; j_gene: TRBJ1-1; CDR3aa: CASSPPVGRDTEAFF; CDR3nt: TGTGCCAGCTCACCACCGGTCGGCCGAGACACTGAAGCTTTCTTT
d_gene: NA; abundance: NA; v_gene: TRBV9; j_gene: TRBJ2-1; CDR3aa: CASSVGGSRSSYNEQFF; CDR3nt: TGTGCCAGCAGCGTAGGTGGTTCGAGGAGCTCCTACAATGAGCAGTTCTTC